This T cell receptor beta chain stems from a study of T cells in tuberculosis. The wider study: T cells were selected with CD1B tetramers loaded with glucose monomycolate. This South African cohort compared adolescents with or without latent tuberculosis against adults with active tuberculosis. Findings and caveats of the study: Active tuberculosis cases were adults; controls were adolescents. GMM-specific TCRs were nearer to active tuberculosis alpha repertoires, suggesting expansion.

About this clone: Its antigen remains unidentified.

Assay: immunoSEQ multiplex PCR; the TCRdb copy retains only in-frame clones and omits some. Of roughly 30,000 clones in the sample, approximately 90% were seen once. Germline values: CDR1 SNHLY, CDR2 FYNNEI. After removal of 4 bases from V and 4 bases from J, the junction contained 6 bases not matched to a gene. This CDR3 spans 14 amino acids. Material: PBMCs. V usage is TRBV2 and J usage is TRBJ1-1; 7 bases line up with TRBD1. This TCR came from a donor aged 10-29 years with latent tuberculosis or without tuberculosis infection. CDR3 region: CASSGRDSSTEAFF. The CDR3 region has the DNA TGTGCCAGCAGTGGCCGGGACAGTTCCACTGAAGCTTTCTTT.